The sequence of this T cell receptor (beta chain) was determined in a study of T cells after yellow fever vaccination. They built TCR cDNA with 5'RACE template switching, a step that put in a universal primer site and UMIs. Each CDR3 protein gets one entry after TCRdb re-called the 5' RACE reads with MiXCR. Seen here are a few hundred thousand distinct CDR3 sequences, roughly 13% observed once, and the top ten hold about 0.51%. Note on this clonotype: Its antigen is not identified.

Study-level points and caveats: The study found a weaker secondary response that peaked faster, day 5 versus 15.

The CDR3 loop spans 13 amino acids. Trimming cost V 4 bases and J 1 base, with 8 bases left between them. Germline V gene data show CDR1 as SEHNR and CDR2 as FQNEAQ (reference sequence). The receptor's source is a man aged 25 to 40 who received the YFV17D yellow fever vaccine. V is TRBV7-9 and J is TRBJ2-7; no firm D call. The specimen comprised CD4+ T cells sorted from PBMCs, sampled 45 days after the yellow fever booster vaccination. This CDR3 reads CASSSHGSYEQYF. The CDR3 coding sequence is TGTGCCAGCAGCTCCCATGGGTCCTACGAGCAGTACTTC.